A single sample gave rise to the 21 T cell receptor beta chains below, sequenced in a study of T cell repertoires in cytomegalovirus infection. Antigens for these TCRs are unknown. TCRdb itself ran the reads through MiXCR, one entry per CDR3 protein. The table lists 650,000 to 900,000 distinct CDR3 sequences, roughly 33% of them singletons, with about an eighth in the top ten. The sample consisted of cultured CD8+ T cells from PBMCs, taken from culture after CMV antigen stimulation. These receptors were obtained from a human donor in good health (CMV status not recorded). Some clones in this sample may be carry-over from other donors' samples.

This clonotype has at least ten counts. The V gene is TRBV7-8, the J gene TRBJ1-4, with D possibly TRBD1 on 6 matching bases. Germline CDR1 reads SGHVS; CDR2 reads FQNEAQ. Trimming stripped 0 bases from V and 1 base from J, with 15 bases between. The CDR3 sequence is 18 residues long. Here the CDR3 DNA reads TGTGCCAGCAGCTTAGCGAAACAGGGAAGTGGAACTAATGAAAAACTGTTTTTT. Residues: CASSLAKQGSGTNEKLFF.

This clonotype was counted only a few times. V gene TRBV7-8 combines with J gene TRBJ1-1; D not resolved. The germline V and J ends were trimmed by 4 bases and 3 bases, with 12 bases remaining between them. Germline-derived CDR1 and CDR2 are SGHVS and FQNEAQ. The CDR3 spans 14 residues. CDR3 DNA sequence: TGTGCCAGCAGCTCGAGGGAGAAGGACACTGAAGCTTTCTTT. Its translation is CASSSREKDTEAFF. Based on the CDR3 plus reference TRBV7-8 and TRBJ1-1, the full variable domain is GAGVSQSPRYKVAKRGQDVALRCDPISGHVSLFWYQQALGQGPEFLTYFQNEAQLDKSGLPSDRFFAERPEGSVSTLKIQRTQQEDSAVYLCASSSREKDTEAFFGQGTRLTVV.

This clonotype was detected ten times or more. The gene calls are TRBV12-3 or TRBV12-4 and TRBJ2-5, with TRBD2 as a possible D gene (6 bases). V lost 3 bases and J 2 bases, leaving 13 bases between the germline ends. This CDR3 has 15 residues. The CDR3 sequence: CASSLARTIQETQYF. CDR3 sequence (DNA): TGTGCCAGCAGTTTGGCGAGGACTATTCAAGAGACCCAGTACTTC.

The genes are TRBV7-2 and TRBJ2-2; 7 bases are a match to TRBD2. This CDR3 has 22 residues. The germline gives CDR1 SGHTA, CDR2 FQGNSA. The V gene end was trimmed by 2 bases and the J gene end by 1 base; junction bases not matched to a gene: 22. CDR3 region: CASSLMGPGQRGELWNTGELFF. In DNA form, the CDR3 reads TGTGCCAGCAGCTTAATGGGGCCGGGGCAACGGGGGGAGTTATGGAACACCGGGGAGCTGTTTTTT.

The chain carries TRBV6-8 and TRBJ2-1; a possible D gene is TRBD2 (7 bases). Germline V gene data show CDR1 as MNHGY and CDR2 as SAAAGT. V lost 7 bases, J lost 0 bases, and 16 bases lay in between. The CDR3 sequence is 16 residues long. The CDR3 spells CASTNPGGYSYNEQFF. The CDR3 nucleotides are TGTGCCAGCACTAATCCGGGGGGCTACTCCTACAATGAGCAGTTCTTC.

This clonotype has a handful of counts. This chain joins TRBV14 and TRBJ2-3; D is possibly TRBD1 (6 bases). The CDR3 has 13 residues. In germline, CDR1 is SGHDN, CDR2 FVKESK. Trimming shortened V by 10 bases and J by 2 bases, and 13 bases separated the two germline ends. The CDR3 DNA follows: TGTGCCACCTCGGGACATCTCACAGATACGCAGTATTTT. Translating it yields CATSGHLTDTQYF. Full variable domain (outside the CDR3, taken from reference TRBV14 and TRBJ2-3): EAGVTQFPSHSVIEKGQTVTLRCDPISGHDNLYWYRRVMGKEIKFLLHFVKESKQDESGMPNNRFLAERTGGTYSTLKVQPAELEDSGVYFCATSGHLTDTQYFGPGTRLTVL.

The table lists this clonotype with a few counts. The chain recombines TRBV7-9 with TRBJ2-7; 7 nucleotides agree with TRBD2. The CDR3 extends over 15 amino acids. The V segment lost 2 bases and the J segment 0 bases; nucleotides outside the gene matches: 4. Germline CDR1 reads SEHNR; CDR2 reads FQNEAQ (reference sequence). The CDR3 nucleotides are TGTGCCAGCAGCTTATTGGGAGGGGCCTCCTACGAGCAGTACTTC. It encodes CASSLLGGASYEQYF.

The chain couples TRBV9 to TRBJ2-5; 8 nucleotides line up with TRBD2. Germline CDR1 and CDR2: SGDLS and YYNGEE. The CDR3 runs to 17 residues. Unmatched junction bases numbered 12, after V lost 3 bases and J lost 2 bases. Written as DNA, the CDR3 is TGTGCCAGCAGCGGAGGGACCGGGACTAGTGCACAAGAGACCCAGTACTTC. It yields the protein CASSGGTGTSAQETQYF. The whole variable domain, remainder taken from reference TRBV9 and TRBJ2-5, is DSGVTQTPKHLITATGQRVTLRCSPRSGDLSVYWYQQSLDQGLQFLIQYYNGEERAKGNILERFSAQQFPDLHSELNLSSLELGDSALYFCASSGGTGTSAQETQYFGPGTRLLVL.

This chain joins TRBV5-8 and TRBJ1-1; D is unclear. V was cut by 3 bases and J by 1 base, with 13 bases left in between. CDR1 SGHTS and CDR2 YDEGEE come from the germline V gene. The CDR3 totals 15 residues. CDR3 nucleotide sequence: TGTGCCAGCAGCTCGATTTTCACGGGGAACACTGAAGCTTTCTTT. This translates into CASSSIFTGNTEAFF.

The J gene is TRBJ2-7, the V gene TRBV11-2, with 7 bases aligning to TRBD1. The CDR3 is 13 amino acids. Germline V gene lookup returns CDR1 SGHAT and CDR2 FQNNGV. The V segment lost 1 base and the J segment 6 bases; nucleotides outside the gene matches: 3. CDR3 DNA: TGTGCCAGCAGCTTAGGTCCAGGGGGCGAGCAGTACTTC. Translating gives CASSLGPGGEQYF.

This CDR3 is CASSLAAPRDRNYGYTF. DNA for the CDR3: TGTGCCAGCAGCTTAGCTGCACCTCGGGACAGAAACTATGGCTACACCTTC. The V gene is TRBV7-6, the J gene TRBJ1-2; 7 bases align to TRBD1. Germline-derived CDR1 and CDR2 are SGHVS and FNYEAQ. V lost 0 bases and J lost 2; bases outside the gene matches: 9. The CDR3 length is 17 residues.

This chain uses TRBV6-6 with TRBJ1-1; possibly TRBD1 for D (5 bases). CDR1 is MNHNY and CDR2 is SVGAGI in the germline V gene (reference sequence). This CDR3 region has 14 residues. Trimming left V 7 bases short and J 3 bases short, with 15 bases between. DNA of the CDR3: TGTGCCAGCAACGACGGGGGAATCGACACTGAAGCTTTCTTT. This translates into CASNDGGIDTEAFF.

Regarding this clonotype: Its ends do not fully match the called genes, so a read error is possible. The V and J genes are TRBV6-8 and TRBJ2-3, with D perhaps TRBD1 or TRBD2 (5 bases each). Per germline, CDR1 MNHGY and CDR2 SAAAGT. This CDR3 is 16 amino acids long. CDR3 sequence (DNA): TGTGCCAACAGTTACTCGTTCCCCGGGGCCGCAGATACGCAGTATTTT. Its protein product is CANSYSFPGAADTQYF.

The CDR3 spells CASRGQGRGTEAFF. Written as DNA, the CDR3 is TGTGCCAGCAGGGGACAGGGGAGAGGCACTGAAGCTTTCTTT. The chain links TRBV5-3 to TRBJ1-1; TRBD1 matches 10 bases. TRBV5-3 is an ORF, and what it does is uncertain. The trim removed 8 bases at V and 4 bases at J, leaving 8 bases unmatched. The CDR3 covers 14 residues.

Here the CDR3 DNA reads TGCAGTGCTTTGGGGGAGAAACGGGGGTTCAACACTGAAGCTTTCTTT. Protein sequence: CSALGEKRGFNTEAFF. The J gene is TRBJ1-1, the V gene TRBV20-1; D perhaps matches TRBD1 (5 bases). The germline V gene has CDR1 DFQATT and CDR2 SNEGSKA (reference sequence). The length of the CDR3 is 16 residues. V lost 5 bases and J 2 bases, leaving 21 bases between the germline ends.

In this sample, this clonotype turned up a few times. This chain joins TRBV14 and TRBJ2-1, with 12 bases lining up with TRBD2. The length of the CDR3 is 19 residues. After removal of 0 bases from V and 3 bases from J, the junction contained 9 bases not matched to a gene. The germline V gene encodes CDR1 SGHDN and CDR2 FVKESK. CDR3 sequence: CASSQDPWLAGGYYNEQFF. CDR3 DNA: TGTGCCAGCAGCCAAGATCCTTGGCTAGCGGGGGGGTACTACAATGAGCAGTTCTTC.

The CDR3, as DNA: TGTGCCAGCAGCTTAGGACTAGAAGCAGGGATAATGAACACTGAAGCTTTCTTT. This encodes CASSLGLEAGIMNTEAFF. The rearrangement uses TRBV5-4 and TRBJ1-1; D is possibly TRBD1 (5 bases). V lost 2 bases, J lost 0 bases, and 20 bases lay in between. CDR3 length: 18 residues. Per the germline V gene, CDR1 is SGHNT and CDR2 is YYREEE (reference sequence).

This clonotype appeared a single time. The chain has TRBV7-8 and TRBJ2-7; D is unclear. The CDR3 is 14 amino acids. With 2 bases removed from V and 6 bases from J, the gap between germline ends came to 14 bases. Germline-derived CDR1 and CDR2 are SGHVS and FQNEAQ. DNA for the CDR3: TGTGCCAGCAGCTTAAGACTGCTGGGGTCCGAGCAGTACGTC. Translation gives CASSLRLLGSEQYV.

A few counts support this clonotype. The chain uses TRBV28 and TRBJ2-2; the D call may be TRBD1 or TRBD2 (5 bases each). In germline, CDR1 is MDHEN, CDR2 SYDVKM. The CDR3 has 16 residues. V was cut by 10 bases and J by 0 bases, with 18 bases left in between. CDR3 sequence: CATNHRGYTNTGELFF. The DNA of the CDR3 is TGTGCCACCAACCACCGGGGCTACACGAACACCGGGGAGCTGTTTTTT.

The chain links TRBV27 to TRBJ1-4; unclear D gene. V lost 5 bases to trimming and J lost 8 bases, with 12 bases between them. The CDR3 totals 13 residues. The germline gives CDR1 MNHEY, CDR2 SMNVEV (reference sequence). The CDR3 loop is CASSSSRWEKLFF. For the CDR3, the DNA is TGTGCCAGCAGTAGCTCTCGGTGGGAAAAACTGTTTTTT.

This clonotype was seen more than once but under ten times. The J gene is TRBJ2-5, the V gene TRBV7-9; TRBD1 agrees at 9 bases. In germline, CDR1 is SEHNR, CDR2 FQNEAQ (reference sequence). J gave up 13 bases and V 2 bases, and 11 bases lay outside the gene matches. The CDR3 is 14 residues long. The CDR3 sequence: CASSLNRGGQGLYF. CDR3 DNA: TGTGCCAGCAGCTTAAACCGCGGGGGACAGGGCCTGTACTTC.